The 10 T cell receptor beta chains reported below all come from one sample, sequenced in a study of siplizumab effects on memory and regulatory T cells. Coculture of mixed lymphocyte reaction cells was performed at 37°C for approximately six days. Their cognate antigens are unknown. Here immunoSEQ multiplex PCR was the method, and the copy in TCRdb shows in-frame clones only, minus some. The sample lists 900 to 1,000 clones, approximately 72% seen once, with 13% to 15% in the top ten. Sequencing was carried out using CFSE-low (dividing) CD8+ T cells sorted from an allogeneic mixed lymphocyte reaction. The receptor source for this set is a human donor in good health; the cells came from an allogeneic mixed lymphocyte reaction.

V gene TRBV5-6 combines with J gene TRBJ1-5; a possible D gene is TRBD1 (6 bases). Per the germline V gene, CDR1 is SGHDT and CDR2 is YYEEEE. This CDR3 is built from 15 residues. The V gene lost 4 bases and the J gene lost 0 bases, with 11 bases spanning the gap. CDR3 region: CASSKTGYSNQPQHF. DNA of the CDR3: TGTGCCAGCAGCAAGACAGGTTATAGCAATCAGCCCCAGCATTTT.

This chain joins TRBV30 and TRBJ1-2; 7 positions match TRBD1. The V and J ends lost 1 base and 7 bases, in that order; junction bases with no gene match: 3. The CDR3 has 12 residues. The germline V gene encodes CDR1 GTSNPN and CDR2 SVGIG (reference sequence). Here the CDR3 reads CAWSGTGVGYTF. The CDR3 DNA reads TGTGCCTGGAGTGGTACAGGGGTTGGCTACACCTTC.

The genes are TRBV4-2 and TRBJ2-3, with 9 bases lining up with TRBD2. Germline V gene data show CDR1 as LGHNA and CDR2 as YNFKEQ. The CDR3 length is 16 residues. V trimming: 1 base; J trimming: 2 bases; junction bases outside the gene matches: 4. The CDR3 DNA is TGTGCCAGCAGCCAAGTGCTAGCGGGACTCACAGATACGCAGTATTTT. It codes for CASSQVLAGLTDTQYF.

This chain links TRBV4-1 with TRBJ2-7; D is possibly TRBD2 (5 bases). V was clipped by 1 base and J by 3 bases, with 10 bases between them. CDR3 size: 14 residues. Germline V gives CDR1 MGHRA, CDR2 YSYEKL. The CDR3 protein is CASSQVPGNYEQYF. CDR3 coding DNA: TGCGCCAGCAGCCAAGTCCCGGGAAACTACGAGCAGTACTTC.

The V and J genes are TRBV2 and TRBJ2-7; TRBD2 aligns across 7 bases. The V gene end was trimmed by 2 bases and the J gene end by 2 bases; junction bases not matched to a gene: 6. Germline-derived CDR1 and CDR2 are SNHLY and FYNNEI. This CDR3 comprises 15 residues. CDR3 nucleotides: TGTGCCAGCAGTGAATCCACAAGCGGGACCTACGAGCAGTACTTC. Protein sequence: CASSESTSGTYEQYF. Drawing the rest from reference TRBV2 and TRBJ2-7, the complete variable domain is EPEVTQTPSHQVTQMGQEVILRCVPISNHLYFYWYRQILGQKVEFLVSFYNNEISEKSEIFDDQFSVERPDGSNFTLKIRSTKLEDSAMYFCASSESTSGTYEQYFGPGTRLTVT.

J is TRBJ1-1 and V is TRBV30; 7 bases match TRBD1. The germline V gene has CDR1 GTSNPN and CDR2 SVGIG (reference sequence). J was trimmed by 1 base and V by 4 bases; bases with no gene match: 3. CDR3 size: 13 residues. In DNA form, the CDR3 reads TGTGCCTGGACCAGGACAGGGAACACTGAAGCTTTCTTT. Residues: CAWTRTGNTEAFF.

The chain uses TRBV4-1 and TRBJ2-7, with 13 bases that match TRBD2. Germline CDR1 MGHRA, CDR2 YSYEKL. V lost 0 bases, J lost 5 bases, and 4 bases stayed unmatched. The CDR3 runs 16 residues. CDR3 coding DNA: TGCGCCAGCAGCCAAGAACTAGCGGGAGGGCCTGACGAGCAGTACTTC. It codes for CASSQELAGGPDEQYF.

The chain employs TRBV7-9 and TRBJ2-3; 7 bases align to TRBD1. Germline loops: CDR1 SEHNR, CDR2 FQNEAQ (reference sequence). This CDR3 contains 12 residues. V lost 6 bases, J lost 5 bases, and 2 bases stayed unmatched. Here the CDR3 reads CASSRQGDTQYF. CDR3 DNA sequence: TGTGCCAGCAGTCGACAGGGAGATACGCAGTATTTT.

The chain employs TRBV11-2 and TRBJ1-1; D unresolved. Trimming pared 4 bases from V and 4 bases from J, leaving 13 bases between. There are 14 residues in the CDR3. Per the germline V gene, CDR1 is SGHAT and CDR2 is FQNNGV. The CDR3 protein is CASSSGERTTEAFF. The CDR3 nucleotides read TGTGCCAGCAGCTCCGGCGAAAGGACCACTGAAGCTTTCTTT.

This clone was observed a few times. This sequence joins TRBV27 and TRBJ2-7, with 10 bases matching TRBD2. The germline gives CDR1 MNHEY, CDR2 SMNVEV (reference sequence). This CDR3 has 16 residues. The ends lost 5 bases at V and 2 bases at J; junction bases unmatched: 9. The CDR3 DNA follows: TGTGCCAGCAGTCCTCTAACTAGCGGGGTTGCCTACGAGCAGTACTTC. Its translation is CASSPLTSGVAYEQYF.